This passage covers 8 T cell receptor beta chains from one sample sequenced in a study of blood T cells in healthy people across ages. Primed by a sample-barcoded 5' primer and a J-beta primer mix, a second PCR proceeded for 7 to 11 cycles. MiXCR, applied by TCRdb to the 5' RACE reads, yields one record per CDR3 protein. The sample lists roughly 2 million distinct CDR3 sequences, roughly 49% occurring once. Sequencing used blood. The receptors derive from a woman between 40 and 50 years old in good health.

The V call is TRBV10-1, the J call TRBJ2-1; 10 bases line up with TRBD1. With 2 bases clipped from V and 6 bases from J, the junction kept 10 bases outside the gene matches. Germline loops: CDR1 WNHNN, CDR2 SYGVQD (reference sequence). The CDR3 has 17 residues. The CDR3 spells CASSENRDRGSGNEQFF. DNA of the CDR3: TGCGCCAGCAGTGAGAACCGGGACAGGGGATCAGGCAATGAGCAGTTCTTC.

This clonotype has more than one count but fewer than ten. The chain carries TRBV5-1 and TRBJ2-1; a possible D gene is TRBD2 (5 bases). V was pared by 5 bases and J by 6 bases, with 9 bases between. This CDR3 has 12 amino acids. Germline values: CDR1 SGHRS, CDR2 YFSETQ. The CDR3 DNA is TGCGCCAGCAGTCCGGACTTCAATGAGCAGTTCTTC. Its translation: CASSPDFNEQFF.

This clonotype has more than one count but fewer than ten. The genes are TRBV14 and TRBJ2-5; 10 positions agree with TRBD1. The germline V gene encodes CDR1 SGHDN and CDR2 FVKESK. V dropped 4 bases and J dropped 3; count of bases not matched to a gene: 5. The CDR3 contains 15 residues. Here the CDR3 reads CASSRTGGFKETQYF. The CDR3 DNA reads TGTGCCAGCAGCCGGACAGGGGGGTTCAAAGAGACCCAGTACTTC.

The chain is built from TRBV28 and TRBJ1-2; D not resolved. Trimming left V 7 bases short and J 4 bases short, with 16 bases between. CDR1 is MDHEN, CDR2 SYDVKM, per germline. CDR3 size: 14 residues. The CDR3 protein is CASNERRPAYGYTF. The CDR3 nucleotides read TGTGCCAGCAACGAGCGCAGGCCGGCCTATGGCTACACCTTC.

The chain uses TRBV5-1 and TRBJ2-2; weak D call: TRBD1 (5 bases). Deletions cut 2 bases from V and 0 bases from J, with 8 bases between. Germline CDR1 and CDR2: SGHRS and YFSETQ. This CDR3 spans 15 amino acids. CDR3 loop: CASSFSGTNTGELFF. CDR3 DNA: TGCGCCAGCAGCTTTTCAGGGACGAACACCGGGGAGCTGTTTTTT. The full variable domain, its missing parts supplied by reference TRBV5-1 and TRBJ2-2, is KAGVTQTPRYLIKTRGQQVTLSCSPISGHRSVSWYQQTPGQGLQFLFEYFSETQRNKGNFPGRFSGRQFSNSRSEMNVSTLELGDSALYLCASSFSGTNTGELFFGEGSRLTVL.

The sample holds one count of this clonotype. The CDR3 loop reads CASSFRPDTRRGETQYF. The DNA of the CDR3 is TGTGCCAGCAGTTTCCGACCGGACACACGAAGGGGAGAGACCCAGTACTTC. The chain joins TRBV27 to TRBJ2-5; D is possibly TRBD1 (5 bases). Germline V gene data show CDR1 as MNHEY and CDR2 as SMNVEV (reference sequence). The V end was cut by 3 bases, the J end by 4 bases, with 21 bases between. The CDR3 is 17 residues long.

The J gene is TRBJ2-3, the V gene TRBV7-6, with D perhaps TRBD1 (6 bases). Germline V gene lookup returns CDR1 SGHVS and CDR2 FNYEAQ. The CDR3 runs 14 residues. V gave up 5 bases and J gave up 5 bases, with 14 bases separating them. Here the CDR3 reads CASSVGEGGDTQYF. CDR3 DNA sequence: TGTGCCAGCAGCGTCGGTGAAGGGGGAGATACGCAGTATTTT.

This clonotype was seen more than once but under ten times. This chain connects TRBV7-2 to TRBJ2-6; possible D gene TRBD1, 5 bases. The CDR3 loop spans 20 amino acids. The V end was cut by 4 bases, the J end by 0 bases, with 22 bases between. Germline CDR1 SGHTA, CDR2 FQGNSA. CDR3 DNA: TGTGCCAGCAGCTCAGGGATCGTTCTCTCAGTTCGCTCTGGGGCCAACGTCCTGACTTTC. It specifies CASSSGIVLSVRSGANVLTF.